The subject of this entry is one T cell receptor (beta chain). The CDR3 totals 14 residues. Per germline, CDR1 MDHEN and CDR2 SYDVKM. V lost 3 bases and J 7 bases, leaving 13 bases between the germline ends. This specimen belongs to a study of blood T cell repertoires in COVID-19. Clones were read by immunoSEQ multiplex PCR, and TCRdb kept only the in-frame ones, dropping some. The sample has about 200,000 clones; about 88% are singletons. This TCR was sampled from an elderly woman with acute or convalescent COVID-19. This rearrangement joins TRBV28 to TRBJ1-5, with D hard to call. Specimen: peripheral blood. The CDR3 here is CASSLDPGGQPQHF. CDR3 nucleotides: TGTGCCAGCAGTTTGGATCCGGGTGGACAGCCCCAGCATTTT.